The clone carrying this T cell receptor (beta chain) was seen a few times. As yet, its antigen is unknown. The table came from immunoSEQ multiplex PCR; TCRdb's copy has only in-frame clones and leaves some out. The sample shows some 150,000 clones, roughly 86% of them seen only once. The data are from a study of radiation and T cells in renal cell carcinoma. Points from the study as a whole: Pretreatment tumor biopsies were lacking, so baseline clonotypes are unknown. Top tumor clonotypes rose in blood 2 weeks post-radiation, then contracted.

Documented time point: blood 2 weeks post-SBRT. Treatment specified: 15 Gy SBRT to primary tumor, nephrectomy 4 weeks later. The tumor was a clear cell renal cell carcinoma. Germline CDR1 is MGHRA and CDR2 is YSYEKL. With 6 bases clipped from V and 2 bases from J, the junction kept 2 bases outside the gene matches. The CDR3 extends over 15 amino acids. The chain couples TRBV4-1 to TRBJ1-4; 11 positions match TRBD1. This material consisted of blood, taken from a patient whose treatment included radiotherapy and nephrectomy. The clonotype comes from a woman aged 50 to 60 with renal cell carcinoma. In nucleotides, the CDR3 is TGCGCCAGCAGGTGGACAGGGGGCACTAATGAAAAACTGTTTTTT. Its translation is CASRWTGGTNEKLFF.